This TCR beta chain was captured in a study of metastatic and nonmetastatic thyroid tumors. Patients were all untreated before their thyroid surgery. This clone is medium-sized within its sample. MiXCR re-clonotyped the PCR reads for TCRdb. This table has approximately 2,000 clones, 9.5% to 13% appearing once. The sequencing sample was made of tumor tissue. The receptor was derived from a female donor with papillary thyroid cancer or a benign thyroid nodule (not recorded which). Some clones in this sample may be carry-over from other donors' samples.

The DNA for the CDR3 is TGTGCCAGCAGCCCTGACAGAGATTCACCCCTCCACTTT. Translated, it gives CASSPDRDSPLHF. The V and J genes are TRBV11-3 and TRBJ1-6, with a tentative D call TRBD1 (5 bases). This CDR3 has 13 amino acids. The germline V gene encodes CDR1 SGHNT and CDR2 YENEEA. Trimming cost V 5 bases and J 8 bases, with 10 bases left between them. Variable domain in full (rest from reference TRBV11-3 and TRBJ1-6): EAGVVQSPRYKIIEKKQPVAFWCNPISGHNTLYWYLQNLGQGPELLIRYENEEAVDDSQLPKDRFSAERLKGVDSTLKIQPAELGDSAVYLCASSPDRDSPLHFGNGTRLTVT.